This TCR beta chain emerged from a study of spatial heterogeneity in lung cancer. General study results and limits: The study found that expanded intratumoral alpha and beta TCR counts tracked tumor mutation counts.

Time point described: sample taken at primary tumor resection. Whole RNA was taken from tumor, nontumor lung or frozen PBMC; it was then sequenced unsorted. Trimming pared 7 bases from V and 5 bases from J, leaving 5 bases between. Per the germline V gene, CDR1 is SGHAT and CDR2 is FQNNGV. This CDR3 comprises 11 residues. This clonotype turned up a few times. The antigen remains unidentified. TCRdb re-derived calls from the 5' RACE reads in MiXCR, one entry per CDR3 protein. Found here are roughly 23,000 distinct CDR3 sequences, 4.5% to 5% of them singletons; the top ten hold roughly a tenth. This TCR came from a male donor with early-stage non-small cell lung cancer. J is TRBJ2-2 and V is TRBV11-2; no firm D call. Here the sequenced sample was lung tumor tissue, taken at surgery. The CDR3 DNA reads TGTGCCAGCACTTGGACCGGGGAGCTGTTTTTT. Protein product: CASTWTGELFF.